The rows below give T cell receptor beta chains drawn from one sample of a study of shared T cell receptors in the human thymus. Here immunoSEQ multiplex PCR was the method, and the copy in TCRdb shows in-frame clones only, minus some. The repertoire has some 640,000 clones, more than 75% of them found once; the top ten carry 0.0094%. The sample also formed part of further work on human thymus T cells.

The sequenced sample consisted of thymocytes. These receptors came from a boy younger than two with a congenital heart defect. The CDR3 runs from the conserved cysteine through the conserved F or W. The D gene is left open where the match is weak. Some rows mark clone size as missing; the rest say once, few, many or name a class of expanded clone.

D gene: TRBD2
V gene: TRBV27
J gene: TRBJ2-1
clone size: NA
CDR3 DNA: TGTGCCAGCGGACTAGCGGGGGACAATGAGCAGTTCTTC
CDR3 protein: CASGLAGDNEQFF

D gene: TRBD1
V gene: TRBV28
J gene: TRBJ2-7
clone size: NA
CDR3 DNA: TGTGCCAGCAGTTTATATTGGGGGGACAGGGATTCCTACGAGCAGTACTTC
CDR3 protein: CASSLYWGDRDSYEQYF

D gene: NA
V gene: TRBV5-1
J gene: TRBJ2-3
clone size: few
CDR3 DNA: TGCGCCAGCAGCCCCCAAGGGGTGAGCACAGATACGCAGTATTTT
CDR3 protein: CASSPQGVSTDTQYF

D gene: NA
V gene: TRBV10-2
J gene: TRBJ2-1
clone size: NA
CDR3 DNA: TGCGCCAGCAGTGAGTCGAAACTAACATACAATGAGCAGTTCTTC
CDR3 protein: CASSESKLTYNEQFF

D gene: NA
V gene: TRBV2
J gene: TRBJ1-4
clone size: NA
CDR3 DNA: TGTGCCAGCAGTGAAAGCCGTTTTAATGAAAAACTGTTTTTT
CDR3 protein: CASSESRFNEKLFF

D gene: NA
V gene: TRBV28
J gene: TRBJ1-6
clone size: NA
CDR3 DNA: TGTGCCAGCAGTTGGGGCCTTTATAATTCACCCCTCCACTTT
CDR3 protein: CASSWGLYNSPLHF

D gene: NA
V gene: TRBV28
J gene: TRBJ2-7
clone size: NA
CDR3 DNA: TGTGCCAGCAGTTTTTCCCCCTGGAGCTCCTACGAGCAGTACTTC
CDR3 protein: CASSFSPWSSYEQYF

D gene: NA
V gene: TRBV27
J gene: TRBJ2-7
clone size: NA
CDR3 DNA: TGTGCCAGCAGTCAATTGACTAGGGGGCCTTACGAGCAGTACTTC
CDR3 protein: CASSQLTRGPYEQYF

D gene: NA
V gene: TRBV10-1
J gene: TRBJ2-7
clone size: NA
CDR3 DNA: TGCGCCAGCAGTGAGTCGGGAGTCTACGAGCAGTACTTC
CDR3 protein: CASSESGVYEQYF

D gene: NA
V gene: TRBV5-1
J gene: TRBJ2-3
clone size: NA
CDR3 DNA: TGCGCCAGCAGCGCAATTGCCTCTCGGGATACGCAGTATTTT
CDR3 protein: CASSAIASRDTQYF